This T cell receptor beta chain originates from a study of T cell responses to AZD1222 COVID-19 vaccine. General study findings and limits: Clonal diversity was possibly underestimated, and white British individuals and females predominated among donors. Distributed over spike, vaccine-associated CD4 TCRs predominated at 160-218 and 743-854.

Comment on this clone: Its antigen is still unknown.

Data came from immunoSEQ multiplex PCR; TCRdb stores just in-frame clones and leaves some out. The data show 120,000 or so clones, 75% to 90% seen once. The sequenced sample was peripheral blood, obtained on day 0 of AZD1222 vaccination. The receptor's source is an adult in good health.

The DNA of the CDR3 is TGTGCCAGCAGCCGGCGGGGGGGTAGCACAGATACGCAGTATTTT. This encodes CASSRRGGSTDTQYF. The chain carries TRBV3-1 (or the pseudogene TRBV3-2) and TRBJ2-3; 9 bases fit TRBD2. The CDR3 consists of 15 residues. Looked up from germline, CDR1 is LGHDT and CDR2 is YNNKEL (reference sequence). V gave up 4 bases and J gave up 0 bases; unmatched junction bases: 2.